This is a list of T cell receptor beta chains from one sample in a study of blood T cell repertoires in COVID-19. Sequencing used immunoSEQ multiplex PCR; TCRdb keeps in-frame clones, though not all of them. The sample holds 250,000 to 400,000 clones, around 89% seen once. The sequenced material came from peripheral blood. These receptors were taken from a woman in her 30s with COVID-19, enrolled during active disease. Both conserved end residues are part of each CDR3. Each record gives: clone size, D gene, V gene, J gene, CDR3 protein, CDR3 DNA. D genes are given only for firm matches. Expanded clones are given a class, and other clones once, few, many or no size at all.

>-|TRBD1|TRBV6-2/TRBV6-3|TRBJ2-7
CASSSGTGIGEQYF
TGTGCCAGCAGTTCTGGGACAGGGATCGGCGAGCAGTACTTC
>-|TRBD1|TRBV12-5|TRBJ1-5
CASEWGQSENQPQHF
TGTGCTAGTGAGTGGGGACAGTCGGAAAATCAGCCCCAGCATTTT
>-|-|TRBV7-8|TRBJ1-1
CASSLAGEAFF
TGTGCCAGCAGCTTAGCTGGCGAAGCTTTCTTT
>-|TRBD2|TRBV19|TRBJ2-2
CASNPGGAGAGELFF
TGTGCCAGTAACCCCGGGGGGGCTGGTGCCGGGGAGCTGTTTTTT
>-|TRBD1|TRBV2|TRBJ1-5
CASSRTGGAQPQHF
TGTGCCAGCAGTAGGACAGGGGGAGCTCAGCCCCAGCATTTT
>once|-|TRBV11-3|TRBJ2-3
CASSHMTDTQYF
TGTGCCAGCAGCCACATGACAGATACGCAGTATTTT
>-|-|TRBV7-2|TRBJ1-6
CASSTTGQLNSPLHF
TGTGCCAGCAGCACGACCGGACAGCTAAATTCACCCCTCCACTTT
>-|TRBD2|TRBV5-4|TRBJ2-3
CASSRALAGVGDTQYF
TGTGCCAGCAGCCGGGCGCTAGCGGGGGTGGGGGATACGCAGTATTTT
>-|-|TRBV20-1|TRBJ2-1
CSASFPGDRFEQFF
TGCAGTGCTAGTTTCCCAGGGGATAGATTCGAGCAGTTCTTC
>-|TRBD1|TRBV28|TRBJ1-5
CASSTGGLNSNQPQHF
TGTGCCAGCAGTACAGGGGGCCTCAATAGCAATCAGCCCCAGCATTTT
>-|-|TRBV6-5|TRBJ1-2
CASSLAAGTSYGYTF
TGTGCCAGCAGTTTAGCAGCAGGGACTTCCTATGGCTACACCTTC
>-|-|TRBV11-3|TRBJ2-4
CASSPRRGGAKNIQYF
TGTGCCAGCAGCCCCAGGAGGGGGGGAGCCAAAAACATTCAGTACTTC
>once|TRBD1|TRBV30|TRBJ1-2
CAWSPGQGVYGYTF
TGTGCCTGGAGCCCCGGACAGGGTGTCTATGGCTACACCTTC
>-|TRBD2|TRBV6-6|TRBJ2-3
CASSYSSGADTQYF
TGTGCCAGCAGTTACTCGAGCGGGGCAGATACGCAGTATTTT
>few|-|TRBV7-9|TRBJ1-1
CASKYLTGIPEAFF
TGTGCCAGTAAATACTTAACAGGGATTCCTGAAGCTTTCTTT
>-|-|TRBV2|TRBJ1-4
CASSEGRAGNEKLFF
TGTGCCAGCAGTGAAGGTCGGGCGGGTAATGAAAAACTGTTTTTT
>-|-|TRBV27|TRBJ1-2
CASSLKGFGGPYNYGYTF
TGTGCCAGCAGTTTAAAGGGTTTCGGAGGGCCTTATAACTATGGCTACACCTTC
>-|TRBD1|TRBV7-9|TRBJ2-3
CASTDRGMGTDTQYF
TGTGCCTCCACGGACAGGGGTATGGGCACAGATACGCAGTATTTT
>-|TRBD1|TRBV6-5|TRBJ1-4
CASIGRTGLNEKLFF
TGTGCCAGCATCGGCCGGACAGGACTTAATGAAAAACTGTTTTTT
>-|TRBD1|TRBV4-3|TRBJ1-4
CASSQDQGGTNEKLFF
TGCGCCAGCAGCCAAGATCAGGGGGGAACTAATGAAAAACTGTTTTTT
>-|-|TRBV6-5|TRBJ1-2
CASSRESGGYTF
TGTGCCAGCAGCAGGGAATCGGGTGGCTACACCTTC
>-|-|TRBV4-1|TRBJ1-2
CASSPYRGSGYTF
TGCGCCAGCAGCCCCTATCGGGGGTCTGGCTACACCTTC
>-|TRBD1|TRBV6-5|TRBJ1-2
CASGLGQGLYGYTF
TGTGCCAGCGGTCTGGGACAGGGACTCTATGGCTACACCTTC
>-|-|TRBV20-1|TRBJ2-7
CSASGSLSYEQYF
TGCAGTGCTAGTGGTTCCCTCTCCTACGAGCAGTACTTC
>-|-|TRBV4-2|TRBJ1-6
CASSQIQGGSPLHF
TGTGCCAGCAGCCAAATACAGGGCGGTTCACCCCTCCACTTT
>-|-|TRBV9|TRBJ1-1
CASSFGQFNTEAFF
TGTGCCAGCAGCTTTGGACAGTTTAACACTGAAGCTTTCTTT
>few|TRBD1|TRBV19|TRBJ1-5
CATAAGGGGNQPQHF
TGTGCCACCGCGGCAGGGGGCGGTGGCAATCAGCCCCAGCATTTT
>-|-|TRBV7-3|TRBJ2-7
CASSLWSVYEQYF
TGTGCCAGCAGCTTATGGTCGGTCTACGAGCAGTACTTC
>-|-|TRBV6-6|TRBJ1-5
CASTRGEGNQPQHF
TGTGCCAGCACTCGGGGGGAGGGCAATCAGCCCCAGCATTTT
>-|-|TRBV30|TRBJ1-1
CAWSRGDRNTEAFF
TGTGCCTGGAGTCGGGGGGATAGGAACACTGAAGCTTTCTTT
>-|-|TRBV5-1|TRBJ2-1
CASSLAGGGSYNEQFF
TGCGCCAGCAGCTTGGCCGGCGGTGGCTCCTACAATGAGCAGTTCTTC
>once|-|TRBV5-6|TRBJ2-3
CASRRLPADTQYF
TGTGCCAGCAGAAGATTGCCGGCAGATACGCAGTATTTT
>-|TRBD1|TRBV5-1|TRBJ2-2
CASSPETGYTGELFF
TGCGCCAGCAGCCCGGAGACAGGGTACACCGGGGAGCTGTTTTTT
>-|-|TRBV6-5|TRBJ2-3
CASKEGQSTDTQYF
TGTGCCAGCAAGGAGGGGCAAAGCACAGATACGCAGTATTTT
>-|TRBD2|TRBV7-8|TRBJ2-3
CASSLKLAGTTDTQYF
TGTGCCAGCAGCTTAAAACTAGCGGGGACCACAGATACGCAGTATTTT
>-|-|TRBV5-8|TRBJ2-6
CASSFPEGGANVLTF
TGTGCCAGCAGCTTTCCCGAGGGTGGGGCCAACGTCCTGACTTTC
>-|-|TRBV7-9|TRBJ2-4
CASSLVGVGKNIQYF
TGTGCCAGCAGCTTAGTCGGGGTCGGCAAAAACATTCAGTACTTC
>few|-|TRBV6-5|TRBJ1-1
CASSYRSDRGGTEAFF
TGTGCCAGCAGTTACCGATCGGACAGAGGGGGCACTGAAGCTTTCTTT
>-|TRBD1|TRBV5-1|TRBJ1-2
CASSFGQGGGYTF
TGCGCCAGCAGCTTCGGACAGGGAGGAGGCTACACCTTC
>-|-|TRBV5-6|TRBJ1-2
CASSLAGYGYTF
TGTGCCAGCAGCTTGGCCGGTTATGGCTACACCTTC
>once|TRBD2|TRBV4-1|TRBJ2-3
CASSQLADTDTQYF
TGCGCCAGCAGCCAACTAGCGGACACAGATACGCAGTATTTT
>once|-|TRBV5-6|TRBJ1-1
CASSLRGIWTEAFF
TGTGCCAGCAGCTTGAGGGGAATTTGGACTGAAGCTTTCTTT
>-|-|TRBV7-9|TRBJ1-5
CASSLGGWHNQPQHF
TGTGCCAGCAGCTTGGGGGGGTGGCACAATCAGCCCCAGCATTTT
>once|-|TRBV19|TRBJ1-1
CASGAAMNTEAFF
TGTGCCAGTGGGGCAGCCATGAACACTGAAGCTTTCTTT
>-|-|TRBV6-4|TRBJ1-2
CASSGGYGYTF
TGTGCCAGCAGTGGCGGGTATGGCTACACCTTC
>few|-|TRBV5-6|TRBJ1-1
CASSLRGTEAFF
TGTGCCAGCAGCCTTAGGGGCACTGAAGCTTTCTTT
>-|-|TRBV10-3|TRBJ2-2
CATSYEQGGTGELFF
TGTGCCACCAGTTACGAGCAGGGAGGTACCGGGGAGCTGTTTTTT
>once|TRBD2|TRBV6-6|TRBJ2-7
CASSYAYRDYYYEQYF
TGTGCCAGCAGTTACGCCTACCGGGACTACTACTACGAGCAGTACTTC
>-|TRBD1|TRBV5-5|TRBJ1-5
CASSLSGTGEYSNQPQHF
TGTGCCAGCAGCTTAAGCGGGACAGGGGAATATAGCAATCAGCCCCAGCATTTT
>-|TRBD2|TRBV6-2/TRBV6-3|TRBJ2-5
CASSYRSGTSVVRQETQYF
TGTGCCAGCAGTTATCGCTCAGGGACTAGCGTGGTTCGGCAAGAGACCCAGTACTTC
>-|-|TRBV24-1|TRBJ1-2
CATSDLKRGYGYTF
TGTGCCACCAGTGATTTGAAAAGGGGTTATGGCTACACCTTC
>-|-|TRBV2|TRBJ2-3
CASSIQGSRTDTQYF
TGTGCCAGCAGTATACAGGGATCGCGCACAGATACGCAGTATTTT
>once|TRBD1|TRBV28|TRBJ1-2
CASSSQGAGIYGYTF
TGTGCCAGCAGTTCACAGGGGGCAGGAATCTATGGCTACACCTTC
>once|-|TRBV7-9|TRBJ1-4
CASSLGGRDGKEKLFF
TGTGCCAGCAGCTTAGGGGGCAGGGATGGAAAGGAAAAACTGTTTTTT
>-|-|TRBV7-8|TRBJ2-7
CASSSVSGEQYF
TGTGCCAGCAGTTCTGTTTCGGGCGAGCAGTACTTC